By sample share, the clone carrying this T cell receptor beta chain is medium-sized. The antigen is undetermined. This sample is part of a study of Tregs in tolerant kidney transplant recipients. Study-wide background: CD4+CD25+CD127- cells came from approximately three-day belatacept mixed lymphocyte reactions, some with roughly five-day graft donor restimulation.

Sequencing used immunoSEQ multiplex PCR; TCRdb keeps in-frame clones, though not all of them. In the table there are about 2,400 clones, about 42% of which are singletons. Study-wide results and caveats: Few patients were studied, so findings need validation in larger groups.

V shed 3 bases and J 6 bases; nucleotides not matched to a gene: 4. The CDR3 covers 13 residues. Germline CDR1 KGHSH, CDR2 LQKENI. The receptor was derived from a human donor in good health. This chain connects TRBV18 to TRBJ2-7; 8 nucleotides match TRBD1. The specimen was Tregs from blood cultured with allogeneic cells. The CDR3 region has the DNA TGTGCCAGCTCACCGACAGGGGCGTTCGAGCAGTACTTC. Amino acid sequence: CASSPTGAFEQYF.